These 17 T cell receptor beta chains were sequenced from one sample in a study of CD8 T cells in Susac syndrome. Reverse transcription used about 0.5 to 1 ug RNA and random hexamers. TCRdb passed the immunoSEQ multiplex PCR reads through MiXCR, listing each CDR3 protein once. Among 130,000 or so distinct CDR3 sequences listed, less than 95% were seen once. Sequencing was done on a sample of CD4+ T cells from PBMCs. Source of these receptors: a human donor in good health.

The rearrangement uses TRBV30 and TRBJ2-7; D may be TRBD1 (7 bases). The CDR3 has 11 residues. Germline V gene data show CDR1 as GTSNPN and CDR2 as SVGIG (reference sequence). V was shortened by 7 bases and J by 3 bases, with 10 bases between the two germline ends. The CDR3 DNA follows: TGTGCCTCGCGGGACAGCTACGAGCAGTACTTC. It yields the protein CASRDSYEQYF.

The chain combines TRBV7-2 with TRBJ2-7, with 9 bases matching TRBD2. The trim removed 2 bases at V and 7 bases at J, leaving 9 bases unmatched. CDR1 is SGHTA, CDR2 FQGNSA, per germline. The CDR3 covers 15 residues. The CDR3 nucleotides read TGTGCCAGCAGCTTAATCGCTAGCGGGGTCGGGGAGCAGTACTTC. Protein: CASSLIASGVGEQYF.

Here the CDR3 reads CASSQDSGRDNEQFF. The CDR3 bases are TGCGCCAGCAGCCAAGATAGCGGGAGGGACAATGAGCAGTTCTTC. This chain uses TRBV4-3 with TRBJ2-1; 11 nucleotides line up with TRBD2. Germline lookup yields CDR1 LGHNA and CDR2 YSLEER. The junction had 0 bases not matched to a gene; V was cut back by 0 bases and J by 5 bases. The CDR3 runs 15 residues.

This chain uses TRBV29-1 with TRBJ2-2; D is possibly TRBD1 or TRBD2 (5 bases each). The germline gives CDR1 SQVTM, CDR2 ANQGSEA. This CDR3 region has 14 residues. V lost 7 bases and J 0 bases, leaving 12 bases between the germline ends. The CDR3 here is CSAHGGSNTGELFF. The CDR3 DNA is TGCAGCGCCCATGGGGGATCGAACACCGGGGAGCTGTTTTTT.

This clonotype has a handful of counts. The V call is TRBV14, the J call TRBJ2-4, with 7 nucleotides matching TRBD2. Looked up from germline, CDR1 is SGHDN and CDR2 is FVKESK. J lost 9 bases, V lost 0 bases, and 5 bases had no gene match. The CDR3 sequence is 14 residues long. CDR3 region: CASSQEGSGSIQYF. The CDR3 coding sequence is TGTGCCAGCAGCCAAGAAGGTAGCGGGTCCATTCAGTACTTC. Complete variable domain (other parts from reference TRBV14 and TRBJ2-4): EAGVTQFPSHSVIEKGQTVTLRCDPISGHDNLYWYRRVMGKEIKFLLHFVKESKQDESGMPNNRFLAERTGGTYSTLKVQPAELEDSGVYFCASSQEGSGSIQYFGAGTRLSVL.

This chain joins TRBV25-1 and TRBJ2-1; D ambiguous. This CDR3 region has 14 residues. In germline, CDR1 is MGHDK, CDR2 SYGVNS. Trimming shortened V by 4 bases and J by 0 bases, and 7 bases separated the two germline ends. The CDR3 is CASSGFSSYNEQFF. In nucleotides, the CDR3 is TGTGCCAGCAGTGGGTTCAGCTCCTACAATGAGCAGTTCTTC.

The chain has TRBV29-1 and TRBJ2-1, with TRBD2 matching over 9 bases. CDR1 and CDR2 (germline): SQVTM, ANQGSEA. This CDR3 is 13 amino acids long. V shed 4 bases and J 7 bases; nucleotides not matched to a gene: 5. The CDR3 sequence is CSVGAGGWNEQFF. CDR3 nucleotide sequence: TGCAGCGTTGGGGCGGGAGGGTGGAATGAGCAGTTCTTC.

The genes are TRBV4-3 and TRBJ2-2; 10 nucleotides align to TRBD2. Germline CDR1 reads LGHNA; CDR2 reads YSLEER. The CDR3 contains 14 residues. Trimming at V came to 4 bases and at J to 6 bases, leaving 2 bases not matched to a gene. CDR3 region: CASSPGLASGELFF. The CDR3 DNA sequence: TGCGCCAGCAGCCCGGGACTAGCGTCCGGGGAGCTGTTTTTT.

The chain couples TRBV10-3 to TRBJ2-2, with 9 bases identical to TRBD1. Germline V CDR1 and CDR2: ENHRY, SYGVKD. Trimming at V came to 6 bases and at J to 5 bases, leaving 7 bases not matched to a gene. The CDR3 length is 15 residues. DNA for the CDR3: TGTGCCATCAGGGCCGACAGGGGGAATACCGGGGAGCTGTTTTTT. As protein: CAIRADRGNTGELFF.

Here the CDR3 reads CASNAKTGYTGELFF. The CDR3 DNA is TGTGCCAGCAATGCTAAGACAGGATACACCGGGGAGCTGTTTTTT. The chain links TRBV7-9 to TRBJ2-2; D might be TRBD1 (6 bases). This CDR3 region has 15 residues. Germline V CDR1 and CDR2: SEHNR, FQNEAQ (reference sequence). Trimming shortened V by 7 bases and J by 3 bases, and 15 bases separated the two germline ends.

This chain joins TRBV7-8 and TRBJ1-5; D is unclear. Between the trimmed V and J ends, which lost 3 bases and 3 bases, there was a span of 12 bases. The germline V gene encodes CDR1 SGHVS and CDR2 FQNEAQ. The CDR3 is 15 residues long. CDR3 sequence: CASSFLRAVNQPQHF. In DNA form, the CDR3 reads TGTGCCAGCAGCTTTCTAAGGGCAGTCAATCAGCCCCAGCATTTT.

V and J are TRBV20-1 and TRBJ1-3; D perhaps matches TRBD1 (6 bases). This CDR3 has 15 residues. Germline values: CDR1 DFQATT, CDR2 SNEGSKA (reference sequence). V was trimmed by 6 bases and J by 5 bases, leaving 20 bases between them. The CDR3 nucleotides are TGCAGTGCGGGAAGGGCACAGGGACGGAGAAACACCATATATTTT. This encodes CSAGRAQGRRNTIYF.

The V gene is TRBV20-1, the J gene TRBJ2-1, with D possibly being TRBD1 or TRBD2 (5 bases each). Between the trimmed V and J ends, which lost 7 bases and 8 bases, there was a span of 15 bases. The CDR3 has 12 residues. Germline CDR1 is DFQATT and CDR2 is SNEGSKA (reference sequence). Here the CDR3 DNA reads TGCAGTGTCCGGGGCGGGCGGGATGAGCAGTTCTTC. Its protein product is CSVRGGRDEQFF.

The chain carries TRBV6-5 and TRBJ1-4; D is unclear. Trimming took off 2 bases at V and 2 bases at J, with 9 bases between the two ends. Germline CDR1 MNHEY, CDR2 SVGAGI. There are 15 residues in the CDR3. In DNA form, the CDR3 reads TGTGCCAGCAGTTACGATCCGGCGACTAATGAAAAACTGTTTTTT. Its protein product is CASSYDPATNEKLFF.

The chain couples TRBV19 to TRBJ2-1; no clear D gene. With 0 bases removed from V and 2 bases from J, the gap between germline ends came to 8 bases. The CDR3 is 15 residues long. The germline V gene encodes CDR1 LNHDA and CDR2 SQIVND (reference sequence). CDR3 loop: CASSIEARPYNEQFF. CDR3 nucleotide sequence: TGTGCCAGTAGTATAGAGGCACGACCCTACAATGAGCAGTTCTTC.

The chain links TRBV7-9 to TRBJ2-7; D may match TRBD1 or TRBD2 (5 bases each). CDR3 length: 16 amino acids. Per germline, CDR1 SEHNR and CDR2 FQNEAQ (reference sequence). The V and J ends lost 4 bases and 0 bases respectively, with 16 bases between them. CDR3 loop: CASSSGPGTPSYEQYF. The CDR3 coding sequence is TGTGCCAGCAGCTCAGGGCCGGGGACCCCCTCCTACGAGCAGTACTTC. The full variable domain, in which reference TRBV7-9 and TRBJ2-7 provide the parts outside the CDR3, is DTGVSQNPRHKITKRGQNVTFRCDPISEHNRLYWYRQTLGQGPEFLTYFQNEAQLEKSRLLSDRFSAERPKGSFSTLEIQRTEQGDSAMYLCASSSGPGTPSYEQYFGPGTRLTVT.

Here the CDR3 DNA reads TGTGCCAGCAGTTACTCCCTAGCGGGAGTCCAAGAGACCCAGTACTTC. Encoded protein: CASSYSLAGVQETQYF. The rearrangement links TRBV6-5 to TRBJ2-5; 10 bases match TRBD2. Germline values: CDR1 MNHEY, CDR2 SVGAGI. The CDR3 sequence is 16 residues long. V shed 0 bases, J shed 1 base, and the junction held 2 bases outside the gene matches.